This TCR beta chain came from a study of monozygotic twins with inflammatory bowel disease. Study-level findings and limits: Compared with healthy twins, IBD patients shared fewer clonotypes with others, especially with disease activity. The existence of one strong signal or clonotype linked to IBD lacked support. Concordance status among twins (concordant versus discordant) showed no link to repertoire similarity, possibly from limited power.

Comments on this clonotype: Its antigen is not identified.

No DNA is given; TCRdb re-called the 5' RACE reads and lists each CDR3 protein once. Its clone listing holds about 160,000 distinct CDR3 sequences. Per germline, CDR1 KGHSH and CDR2 LQKENI. The CDR3 is 15 amino acids. The sequenced sample consisted of blood. The chain recombines TRBV18 with TRBJ2-7; the D call from TCRdb, TRBD1, cannot be confirmed without DNA. This clonotype originated in a human donor with ulcerative colitis or Crohn's disease, or a healthy co-twin of an affected twin (not recorded which). The CDR3 sequence is CASSPDSLGSYEQYF.